Sequencing of this TCR beta chain was carried out in a study of blood T cell repertoires in COVID-19 (dated by TCRdb to the early 2020s). With regard to the full study: The collaborator samples originated in the United States, Italy and Spain and spanned the acute and convalescent phases of COVID-19. Where available, HLA class I and class II types were obtained from metadata supplied by the sample provider rather than from assay-based typing. The prospective study material was composed of cDNA or gDNA derived from T cells, B-cell-depleted T cells, or PBMCs. Samples came from the ongoing ImmuneRACE study (first 160 participants) plus 1,254 subjects from 6 global collaborators. The dataset comprised deeply sampled blood TCRbeta repertoires from subjects exposed to, actively infected with, or recovered from COVID-19. The repertoires were made available in a free public database intended to serve as a resource for research on the immune response to SARS-CoV-2. Nearly every sample came with metadata listing a de-identified subject ID, COVID-19 status, age in years and sex. General conclusions and limits of the study: The amount of clinical and demographic metadata varied by source and participant and was provided uncurated.

V loses 7 bases, J loses 6 bases, and the germline ends lie 16 bases apart. The CDR3 holds 15 amino acids from the cysteine to the phenylalanine. The only DNA kept is the CDR3, 45 bases in frame from the first base. CDR1 MNHEY and CDR2 SVGAGI were looked up in the germline V gene. The immunoSEQ Assay, a bias-controlled multiplex PCR, was used to amplify TCRbeta CDR3 regions from genomic DNA. The authors' pipeline ran thus. The number of nucleated cells in each sample was estimated from the amplification of reference gene primers within the assay. Sequence reads were collapsed and filtered to measure the absolute abundance of every unique TCRbeta CDR3 rearrangement. Productive Simpson clonality was computed per sample as the square root of Simpson's diversity index over productive rearrangements. Sourced from immuneACCESS, this table was stored by TCRdb with only in-frame sequences that have V and J called. A share of the clones is absent; for the studies checked, an unresolved V gene accounts for under half, and the remainder has no known explanation. V and J calls and clone size are copied from that table; D and trimming were computed from the DNA. The sample includes 360,000 or so clones, with 89% observed a single time. The top ten clonotypes cover about 1.7% of the sample.

Regarding this clone: Its antigen target is currently unknown. Base qualities are missing; no much larger clone stands one base away.

In the prospective study, participants were roughly 18 to 89 years old, resided in fewer than 25 geographic areas of the United States, and were enrolled through a virtual design. In the prospective study, cohorts were assigned on the basis of participant-reported clinical history obtained from a screening survey and a study questionnaire. For ImmuneRACE Cohort 3, a participant was defined as recovered based on two consecutive negative NP/OP PCR tests, clearance by a healthcare professional, or resolution of symptoms. Each participant in the prospective study had whole blood, serum and a nasopharyngeal or oropharyngeal swab collected by mobile phlebotomists. Over a roughly 2-month period, participants in the prospective study had the option of providing additional blood draws and questionnaires. Prospective study blood samples were shipped either frozen or at room temperature before DNA extraction.

Sequences were obtained from PBMCs or T cells enriched from blood (not recorded which). The TCR originated in a woman aged 30 to 39 who had recovered from COVID-19. The V gene is TRBV6-5 and the J gene is TRBJ2-6; possibly the D gene is TRBD1, per 6 matching bases. The DNA sequence follows: TGTGCCAGCACCTCACTGGACAGTGAGGCCAACGTCCTGACTTTC. Its coded protein is CASTSLDSEANVLTF.